Given below is one TCR beta chain in context. These data are taken from a study of blood T cell repertoires in COVID-19. Study context: Sites across the United States, Italy and Spain contributed samples from acute and convalescent COVID-19. T cells, B-cell-depleted T cells, or PBMCs supplied cDNA or gDNA.

Between the trimmed V and J ends, which lost 2 bases and 1 base, there was a span of 15 bases. The CDR3 covers 17 residues. Looked up from germline, CDR1 is LGHDT and CDR2 is YNNKEL (reference sequence). In the original analysis: Using reference gene primer amplification, nucleated cell counts were estimated. Repertoires were generated with immunoSEQ multiplex PCR, while TCRdb's copy carries only in-frame clones and drops some. Clone size and V and J calls were adopted from that table, with D and trimming inferred from the DNA. In the table there are about 50,000 clones, about 83% of which are singletons.

The clonotype originates from a man in his forties with acute or convalescent COVID-19. The sequenced sample was peripheral blood. The chain has TRBV3-1 (or the pseudogene TRBV3-2) and TRBJ1-3; TRBD1 is a possible D gene (6 bases). Written as DNA, the CDR3 is TGTGCCAGCAGCCAACTACAACAGGGCGCTTCTGGAAACACCATATATTTT. Amino acid sequence: CASSQLQQGASGNTIYF.